Each of the 8 T cell receptor beta chains below was sequenced from the same sample in a study of Graves' ophthalmopathy and Graves' hyperthyroidism. From RNA, the CDR3 regions of TCR beta chains were amplified and sequenced. HTBI-primed first-round RT-PCR preceded second-round multiplex PCR. TCRdb reprocessed the multiplex PCR reads with MiXCR, giving one entry per CDR3 protein. The sample holds 660,000 or so distinct CDR3 sequences, 35% to 50% seen once. Sequences were obtained from peripheral blood. These receptors were taken from an adult man with Graves' ophthalmopathy.

This clonotype showed up many times. CDR3: CASSSLTKSAEAFF. CDR3 bases: TGCGCCAGCAGCTCCCTGACAAAGTCGGCTGAAGCTTTCTTT. V and J are TRBV5-1 and TRBJ1-1; D is unresolved. Trimming took off 3 bases at V and 6 bases at J, with 15 bases between the two ends. This CDR3 is built from 14 residues. Germline values: CDR1 SGHRS, CDR2 YFSETQ.

The sample holds many counts of this clonotype. The V and J genes are TRBV7-9 and TRBJ1-1; 10 bases agree with TRBD1. CDR3 length: 14 residues. J was trimmed by 11 bases and V by 7 bases; bases with no gene match: 13. Germline V gene sequence: CDR1 SEHNR, CDR2 FQNEAQ (reference sequence). The CDR3 is CASTKSGTGDSAFF. The CDR3 region has the DNA TGTGCCAGCACCAAATCCGGGACAGGGGATTCGGCTTTCTTT.

The chain combines TRBV10-3 with TRBJ1-2, with a tentative D call TRBD1 (6 bases). Trimming shortened V by 3 bases and J by 6 bases, and 11 bases separated the two germline ends. Per the germline V gene, CDR1 is ENHRY and CDR2 is SYGVKD. This CDR3 comprises 13 residues. CDR3 region: CAISESAGDGYTF. The DNA for the CDR3 is TGTGCCATCAGTGAATCCGCAGGGGATGGCTACACCTTC.

This clonotype was recorded only once. J is TRBJ2-5 and V is TRBV25-1; the D gene is possibly TRBD1 (5 bases). Germline CDR1 MGHDK, CDR2 SYGVNS. This CDR3 is built from 16 residues. V was pared by 5 bases and J by 4 bases, with 20 bases between. The CDR3 sequence is CASSFVSQGRGETQYF. The DNA for the CDR3 is TGTGCCAGCAGTTTTGTTTCGCAGGGTCGTGGAGAGACCCAGTACTTC.

This clonotype was seen a single time. V is TRBV7-9 and J is TRBJ1-1, with 7 positions matching TRBD1. The junction had 4 bases not matched to a gene; V was cut back by 8 bases and J by 1 base. The CDR3 runs to 13 residues. From germline, CDR1 is SEHNR and CDR2 FQNEAQ (reference sequence). The CDR3 spells CASQTGRNTEAFF. The CDR3 nucleotides read TGTGCCAGCCAGACAGGGAGGAACACTGAAGCTTTCTTT.

This clonotype has at least ten counts. V is TRBV29-1 and J is TRBJ1-3; no clear D gene. CDR1 is SQVTM and CDR2 is ANQGSEA in the germline V gene. V was shortened by 4 bases and J by 1 base, with 11 bases between the two germline ends. This CDR3 has 14 residues. The CDR3 loop reads CSVGEVASGNTIYF. The CDR3 DNA follows: TGCAGCGTTGGAGAAGTGGCTTCTGGAAACACCATATATTTT.

This clonotype was observed a handful of times. V usage is TRBV6-6 and J usage is TRBJ1-2; 11 bases are shared with TRBD1. Germline CDR1 reads MNHNY; CDR2 reads SVGAGI (reference sequence). The CDR3 is made up of 15 amino acids. The J segment lost 3 bases and the V segment lost 5 bases, leaving 5 bases of the junction unmatched. The CDR3 nucleotides read TGTGCCAGCAGTACACCGGGACAGGGGGACTATGGCTACACCTTC. Residues: CASSTPGQGDYGYTF.

A word on this clonotype: A much bigger clone sits one base away, suggesting this may be a read error. This rearrangement joins TRBV20-1 to TRBJ2-5, with D unresolved. The CDR3 extends over 14 amino acids. Trimming cost V 4 bases and J 0 bases, with 12 bases left between them. Germline CDR1 and CDR2: DFQATT and SNEGSKA (reference sequence). In DNA form, the CDR3 reads TGCAGTGCTAAGTCCCGGCGCGACCAAGAGACCCAGTACTTC. Translated, it gives CSAKSRRDQETQYF.